This TCR beta chain was found in a study of cytomegalovirus exposure and HLA in healthy donors. Broader study findings: Differences between HLA loci emerged in a later analysis of TCR association rates, with DRB1 most and HLA-C fewest. Later analysis demonstrated an association between a missense DCLRE1C variant and TCR beta V- and J-gene trimming. CMV serostatus was the only immune exposure information that was available. Later on, an analysis tied 15,000 to 20,000 TCR beta sequences to HLA alleles at 0.05 false discovery rate.

The primer mix had 60 Vbeta and 13 Jbeta primers. Here immunoSEQ multiplex PCR was the method, and the copy in TCRdb shows in-frame clones only, minus some. The sample lists 95,000 to 150,000 clones; 75% to 85% were seen once. In the case of this clone: Its antigen is undetermined.

Sequenced material: PBMCs. The origin of this receptor is a man aged 25 to 40 in good health and CMV-seropositive.

CDR3 in DNA: TGTGCCATCAGTGAGACGTTGGCGGGGGGTGAGGCGCAGTATTTT. Its translation is CAISETLAGGEAQYF. The chain recombines TRBV10-3 with TRBJ2-3; TRBD2 aligns across 8 bases. Per the germline V gene, CDR1 is ENHRY and CDR2 is SYGVKD. The trim removed 2 bases at V and 10 bases at J, leaving 11 bases unmatched. The CDR3 contains 15 residues.